The rows below give T cell receptor beta chains drawn from one sample of a study of identical twins. TCRdb reprocessed the 5' RACE reads with MiXCR, giving one entry per CDR3 protein. The sample yields approximately 680,000 distinct CDR3 sequences, roughly 7.2% seen once. These data were also reused for a study on yellow fever vaccine responses in identical twins.

The specimen was PBMCs. These receptors came from a young woman in good health. Each CDR3 is given with its conserved first and last residue. D genes are given only for firm matches. Clone sizes are given selectively: once, few, many, or a class where the clone is expanded.

clone_size	j_call	d_call	v_call	cdr3_length	cdr3_nt	cdr3_aa
few	TRBJ2-7	-	TRBV9	15	TGTGCCAGCAGCGTAGGGACGGTCTCGGATTACGAGCAGTACTTC	CASSVGTVSDYEQYF
few	TRBJ1-6	-	TRBV20-1	14	TGCAGTGCTCAGCCGGTGCGGTCTAATTCACCCCTCCACTTT	CSAQPVRSNSPLHF
-	TRBJ2-6	TRBD2	TRBV29-1	17	TGCGGCGCCGGGACTAGCGGGAGTGGTGTGGGGGCCAACGTCCTGACTTTC	CGAGTSGSGVGANVLTF
many	TRBJ2-1	-	TRBV3-1	14	TGTGCCAGCAGCCAAGATTCCGCATACAATGAGCAGTTCTTC	CASSQDSAYNEQFF
few	TRBJ1-6	TRBD1	TRBV12-3/TRBV12-4	13	TGTGCCAGCAGAACAGGGGATAATTCACCCCTCCACTTT	CASRTGDNSPLHF
-	TRBJ2-2	-	TRBV24-1	16	TGTGCCACCAGTGATTGGGGACCGCCGACACCCGGGGAGCTGTTTTTT	CATSDWGPPTPGELFF
few	TRBJ2-5	-	TRBV11-2	14	TGTGCCAGCAGCTCTACCAAGGGCGTCCTAACCCAGTACTTC	CASSSTKGVLTQYF
-	TRBJ2-7	TRBD2	TRBV29-1	15	TGCAGCGTTGGACTAGCGGGAAGAAGGAATTACGAGCAGTACTTC	CSVGLAGRRNYEQYF
few	TRBJ1-5	-	TRBV28	14	TGTGCCAGCAGTGGGCTGGGGGCTACTCAGCCCCAGCATTTT	CASSGLGATQPQHF
few	TRBJ2-2	TRBD1	TRBV6-4	21	TGTGCCAGCAGGGGGTGGCGGGACAGGGGTATTACGCGGGGCTACACCGGGGAGCTGTTTTTT	CASRGWRDRGITRGYTGELFF
-	TRBJ1-2	-	TRBV18	15	TGTGCCAGCTCACCAACTTCTCCGGGGAACTATGGCTACACCTTC	CASSPTSPGNYGYTF
-	TRBJ2-6	TRBD2	TRBV4-1	16	TGCGCCAGCAGCCAGAAGGGAGGGGCTGGGGCCAACGTCCTGACTTTC	CASSQKGGAGANVLTF
many	TRBJ2-2	TRBD2	TRBV9	16	TGTGCCAGCAGCGTAGAGGCGGGAGGCGACACCGGGGAGCTGTTTTTT	CASSVEAGGDTGELFF
-	TRBJ1-1	-	TRBV7-9	15	TGTGCCAGCAGCTTAGCGCAGGGTTTGAACACTGAAGCTTTCTTT	CASSLAQGLNTEAFF
few	TRBJ2-5	-	TRBV29-1	13	TGCAGCGTTGATGGGGCTAGTCGGGAGACCCAGTACTTC	CSVDGASRETQYF
many	TRBJ2-7	-	TRBV12-3/TRBV12-4	13	TGTGCCAGCAGCTCCAGGGAATCCTACGAGCAGTACTTC	CASSSRESYEQYF
-	TRBJ2-2	-	TRBV20-1	17	TGCAGCGCTAGAGATCGGCTCGGAGGAGCGAACACCGGGGAGCTGTTTTTT	CSARDRLGGANTGELFF
many	TRBJ2-1	-	TRBV12-3/TRBV12-4	13	TGTGCCAGCAGAAAAAGCTCCTACAATGAGCAGTTCTTC	CASRKSSYNEQFF
many	TRBJ2-5	TRBD2	TRBV3-1	18	TGTGCCAGCAGCTTGACGAAGATAGCGGGGGGCCAAGTAGAGACCCAGTACTTC	CASSLTKIAGGQVETQYF
few	TRBJ2-7	-	TRBV20-1	14	TGCAGTGCTAGAGATCCTGGTATCAGCTACGAGCAGTACTTC	CSARDPGISYEQYF
-	TRBJ2-3	-	TRBV21-1	17	TGTGCCAGCAGCACCTCAGGACAGGGATTCAGCACAGATACGCAGTATTTT	CASSTSGQGFSTDTQYF
few	TRBJ2-1	TRBD2	TRBV12-3/TRBV12-4	18	TGTGCCAGCAGTCCAGGACTAGCGGGAGGGCCTGGGTACAATGAGCAGTTCTTC	CASSPGLAGGPGYNEQFF
-	TRBJ2-1	TRBD2	TRBV10-3	16	TGTGCCATCAGCACTAGCGGGGGGGCGATCTACAATGAGCAGTTCTTC	CAISTSGGAIYNEQFF
-	TRBJ1-6	TRBD1	TRBV7-8	16	TGTGCCAGCAGCTTATTCGGGGACAGGGGTAATTCACCCCTCCACTTT	CASSLFGDRGNSPLHF
few	TRBJ2-7	TRBD1	TRBV19	14	TGTGCCAGTAGTCCCCGGTCCGACAGGGTCGAGCAGTACTTC	CASSPRSDRVEQYF
-	TRBJ1-1	-	TRBV7-9	12	TGTGCCAGCAGCGTTGACTTTGCTGAAGCTTTCTTT	CASSVDFAEAFF
-	TRBJ2-4	TRBD2	TRBV29-1	13	TGCAGCGTAGCGGGGGGGCCGAGAAACATTCAGTACTTC	CSVAGGPRNIQYF
many	TRBJ2-3	-	TRBV9	14	TGTGCCAGCAGCGGGGGCACTAGCACAGATACGCAGTATTTT	CASSGGTSTDTQYF
-	TRBJ1-1	-	TRBV12-3/TRBV12-4	14	TGTGCCAGCATTCCAGGGGATCGGAACACTGAAGCTTTCTTT	CASIPGDRNTEAFF
-	TRBJ2-3	TRBD2	TRBV7-7	16	TGTGCCAGCAGTAGACTAGCGGGGGCGAATACAGATACGCAGTATTTT	CASSRLAGANTDTQYF
-	TRBJ2-3	-	TRBV12-3/TRBV12-4	13	TGTGCCAGCAGTGCCGGGCGCACAGATACGCAGTATTTT	CASSAGRTDTQYF
many	TRBJ2-2	-	TRBV12-3/TRBV12-4	15	TGTGCCAGCAAATATGAGACAGCGAACACCGGGGAGCTGTTTTTT	CASKYETANTGELFF
-	TRBJ1-2	-	TRBV19	12	TGTGCCAGTACGGAGGATTGGGATGGCTACACCTTC	CASTEDWDGYTF
few	TRBJ2-1	-	TRBV7-2	14	TGTGCCAGCAGCTTTGGGACCGGAGAGGGTGAGCAGTTCTTC	CASSFGTGEGEQFF
-	TRBJ2-3	TRBD2	TRBV7-9	15	TGTGCCAGCAGCTTAGCGGGAGGGCCGCCCGATACGCAGTATTTT	CASSLAGGPPDTQYF
-	TRBJ2-1	TRBD2	TRBV24-1	18	TGTGCCACCAGTGAACCTGGACTAGCGGGAGAGTCTTACAATGAGCAGTTCTTC	CATSEPGLAGESYNEQFF
-	TRBJ2-4	TRBD1	TRBV12-3/TRBV12-4	15	TGTGCCAGCAGCCCCACAGGGGCCCTCGCCCAACCACAGTACTTC	CASSPTGALAQPQYF
few	TRBJ2-1	-	TRBV12-3/TRBV12-4	13	TGTGCCTCCGCGGGCGAGCTTAAGAATGAGCAGTTCTTC	CASAGELKNEQFF
many	TRBJ1-1	-	TRBV25-1	16	TGTGCCAGCAGTGAATGGGCCGGGGGCATGAACACTGAAGCTTTCTTT	CASSEWAGGMNTEAFF